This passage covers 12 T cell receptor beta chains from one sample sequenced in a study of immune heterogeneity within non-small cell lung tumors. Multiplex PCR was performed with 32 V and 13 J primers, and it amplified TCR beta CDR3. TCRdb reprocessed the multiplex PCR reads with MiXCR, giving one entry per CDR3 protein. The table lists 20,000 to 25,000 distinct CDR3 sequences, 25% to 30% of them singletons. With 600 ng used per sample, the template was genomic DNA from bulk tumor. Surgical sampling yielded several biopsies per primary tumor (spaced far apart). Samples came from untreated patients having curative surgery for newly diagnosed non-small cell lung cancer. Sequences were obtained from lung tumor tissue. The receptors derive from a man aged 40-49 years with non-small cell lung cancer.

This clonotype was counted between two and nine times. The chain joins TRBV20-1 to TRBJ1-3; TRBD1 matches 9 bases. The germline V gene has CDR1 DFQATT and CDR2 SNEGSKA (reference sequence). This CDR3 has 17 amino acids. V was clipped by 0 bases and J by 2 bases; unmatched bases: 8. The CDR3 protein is CSAREFGTGYTGNTIYF. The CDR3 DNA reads TGCAGTGCTAGAGAGTTCGGGACAGGGTACACTGGAAACACCATATATTTT.

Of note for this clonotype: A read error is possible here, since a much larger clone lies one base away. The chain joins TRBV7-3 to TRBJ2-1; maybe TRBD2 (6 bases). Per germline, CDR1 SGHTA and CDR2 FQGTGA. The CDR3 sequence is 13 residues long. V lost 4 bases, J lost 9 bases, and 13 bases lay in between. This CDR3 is CASSSGTPSEQFF. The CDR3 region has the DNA TGTGCCAGCAGCTCTGGGACTCCTAGTGAGCAGTTCTTC.

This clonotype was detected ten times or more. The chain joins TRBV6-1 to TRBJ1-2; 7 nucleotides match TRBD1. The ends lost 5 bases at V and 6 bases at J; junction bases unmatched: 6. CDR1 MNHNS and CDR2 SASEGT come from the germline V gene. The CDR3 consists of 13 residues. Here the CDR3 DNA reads TGTGCCAGCAGTCCGACAGGGAGCCATGGCTACACCTTC. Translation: CASSPTGSHGYTF.

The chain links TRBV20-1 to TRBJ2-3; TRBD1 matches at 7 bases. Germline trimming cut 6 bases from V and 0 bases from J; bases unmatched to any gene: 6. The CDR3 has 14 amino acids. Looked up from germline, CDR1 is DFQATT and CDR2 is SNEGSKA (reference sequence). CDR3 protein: CSAVATGSTDTQYF. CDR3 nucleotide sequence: TGCAGTGCCGTCGCGACAGGGAGCACAGATACGCAGTATTTT.

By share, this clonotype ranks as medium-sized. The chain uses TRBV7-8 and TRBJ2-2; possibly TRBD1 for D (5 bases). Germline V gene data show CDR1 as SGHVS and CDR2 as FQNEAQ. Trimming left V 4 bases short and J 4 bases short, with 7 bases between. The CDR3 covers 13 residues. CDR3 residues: CASSWGSTGELFF. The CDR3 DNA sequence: TGTGCCAGCAGCTGGGGCTCCACCGGGGAGCTGTTTTTT.

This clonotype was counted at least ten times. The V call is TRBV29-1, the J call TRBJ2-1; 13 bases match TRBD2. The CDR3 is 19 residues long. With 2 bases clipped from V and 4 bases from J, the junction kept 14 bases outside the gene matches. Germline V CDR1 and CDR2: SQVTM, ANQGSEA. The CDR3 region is CSVELWASLTSGRYNEQFF. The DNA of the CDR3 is TGCAGCGTTGAACTCTGGGCCAGCCTGACTAGCGGGAGGTACAATGAGCAGTTCTTC.

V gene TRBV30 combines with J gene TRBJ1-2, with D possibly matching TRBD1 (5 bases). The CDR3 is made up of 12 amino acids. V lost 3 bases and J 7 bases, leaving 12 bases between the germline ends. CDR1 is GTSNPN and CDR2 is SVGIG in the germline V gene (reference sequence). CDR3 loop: CAWSQGKGGYTF. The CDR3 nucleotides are TGTGCCTGGAGCCAGGGAAAGGGTGGCTACACCTTC.

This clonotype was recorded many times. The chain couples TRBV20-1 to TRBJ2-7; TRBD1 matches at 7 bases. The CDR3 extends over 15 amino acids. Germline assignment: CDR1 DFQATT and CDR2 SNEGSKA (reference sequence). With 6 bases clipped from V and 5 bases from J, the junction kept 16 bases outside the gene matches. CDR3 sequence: CSAGTDQRGYDEQYF. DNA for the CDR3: TGCAGTGCAGGGACAGACCAACGGGGATACGACGAGCAGTACTTC.

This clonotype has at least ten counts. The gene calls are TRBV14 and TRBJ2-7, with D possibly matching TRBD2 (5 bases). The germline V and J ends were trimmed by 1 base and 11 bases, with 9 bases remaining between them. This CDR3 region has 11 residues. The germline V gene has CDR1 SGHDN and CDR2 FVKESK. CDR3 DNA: TGTGCCAGCAGCCAAGGTCAGAGGGAGTACTTC. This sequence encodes CASSQGQREYF.

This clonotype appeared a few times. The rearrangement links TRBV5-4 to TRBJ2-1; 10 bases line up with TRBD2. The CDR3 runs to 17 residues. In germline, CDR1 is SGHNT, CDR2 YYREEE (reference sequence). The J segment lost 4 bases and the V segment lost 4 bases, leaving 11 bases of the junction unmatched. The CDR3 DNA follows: TGTGCCAGCAGCCTACGCGCCGGGACTAGCGTATACAATGAGCAGTTCTTC. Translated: CASSLRAGTSVYNEQFF.

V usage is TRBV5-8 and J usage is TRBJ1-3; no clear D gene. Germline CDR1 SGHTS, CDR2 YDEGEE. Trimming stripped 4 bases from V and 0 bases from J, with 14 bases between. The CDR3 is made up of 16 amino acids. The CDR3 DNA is TGTGCCAGCAGCCGGATAGTCACCTACTCTGGAAACACCATATATTTT. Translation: CASSRIVTYSGNTIYF.

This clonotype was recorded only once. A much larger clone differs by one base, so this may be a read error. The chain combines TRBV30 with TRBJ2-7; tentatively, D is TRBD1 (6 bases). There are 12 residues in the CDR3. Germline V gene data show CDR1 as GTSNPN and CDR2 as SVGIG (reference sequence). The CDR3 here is CSWSLGAHEQYF. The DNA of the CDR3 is TGTTCCTGGAGTTTGGGGGCCCACGAGCAGTACTTC.